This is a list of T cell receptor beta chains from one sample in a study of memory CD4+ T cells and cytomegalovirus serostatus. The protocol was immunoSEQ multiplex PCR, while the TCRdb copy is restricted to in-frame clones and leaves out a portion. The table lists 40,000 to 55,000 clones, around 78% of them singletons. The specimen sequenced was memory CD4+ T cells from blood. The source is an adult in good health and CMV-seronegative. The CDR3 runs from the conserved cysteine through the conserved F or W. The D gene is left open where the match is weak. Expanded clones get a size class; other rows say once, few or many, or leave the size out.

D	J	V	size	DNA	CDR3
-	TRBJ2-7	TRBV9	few	TGTGCCAGCAGCGTAGATGCCGGCTACGAGCAGTACTTC	CASSVDAGYEQYF
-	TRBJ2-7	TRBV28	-	TGTGCCAGCAGTTTTTGGGGGAATGAGCAGTACTTC	CASSFWGNEQYF
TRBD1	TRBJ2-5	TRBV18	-	TGTGCCAGCTCACCGGCAGGGGGTTTAGAGACCCAGTACTTC	CASSPAGGLETQYF
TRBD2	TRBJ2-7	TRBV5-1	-	TGCGCCAGCAGCGGAACCGGGACTAGCGGGAGGGGCCCCTACGAGCAGTACTTC	CASSGTGTSGRGPYEQYF
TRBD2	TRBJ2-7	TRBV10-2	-	TGCGCCAGCAGGCGGGGGGAGGGAAGCTACGAGCAGTACTTC	CASRRGEGSYEQYF
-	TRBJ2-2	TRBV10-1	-	TGCGCCAGCAGTCGATCAATCAGAAACACCGGGGAGCTGTTTTTT	CASSRSIRNTGELFF
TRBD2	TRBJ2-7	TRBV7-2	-	TGTGCCAGCAGCTTAGCCGGGGGGGGCAGGGCCTACGAGCAGTACTTC	CASSLAGGGRAYEQYF
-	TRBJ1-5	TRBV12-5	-	TGTGCTAGTGGTTTGGTACAGGGTCGGGGCAATCAGCCCCAGCATTTT	CASGLVQGRGNQPQHF
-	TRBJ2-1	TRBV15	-	TGTGCCACCAGCAGAGCAGGGGAGCAGTTCTTC	CATSRAGEQFF
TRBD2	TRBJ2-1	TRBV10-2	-	TGCGCCAGCAGTGAGTCGGGGACTAGCGGGAGAAAGGATGAGCAGTTCTTC	CASSESGTSGRKDEQFF
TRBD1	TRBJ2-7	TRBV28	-	TGTGCCAGCAGTTTTCGGGACAGCCACGAGCAGTACTTC	CASSFRDSHEQYF
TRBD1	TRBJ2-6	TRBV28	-	TGTGCCAGCAGTTTCAGTCCGGGACAGGCTTTCTCTGGGGCCAACGTCCTGACTTTC	CASSFSPGQAFSGANVLTF
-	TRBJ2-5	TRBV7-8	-	TGTGCCAGCAGCTTAGCCCTGGGCTCGGGGACCCAGTACTTC	CASSLALGSGTQYF
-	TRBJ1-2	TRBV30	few	TGTGCCTGGAGTGTTGGATATGGCTACACCTTC	CAWSVGYGYTF
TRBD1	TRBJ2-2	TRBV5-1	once	TGCGCCAGCAGCTCCCGGGGACAGGACTACACCGGGGAGCTGTTTTTT	CASSSRGQDYTGELFF
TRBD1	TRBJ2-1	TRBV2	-	TGTGCCAGCAGTGAAAGGGGGGGACAGGGCAATGAGCAGTTCTTC	CASSERGGQGNEQFF